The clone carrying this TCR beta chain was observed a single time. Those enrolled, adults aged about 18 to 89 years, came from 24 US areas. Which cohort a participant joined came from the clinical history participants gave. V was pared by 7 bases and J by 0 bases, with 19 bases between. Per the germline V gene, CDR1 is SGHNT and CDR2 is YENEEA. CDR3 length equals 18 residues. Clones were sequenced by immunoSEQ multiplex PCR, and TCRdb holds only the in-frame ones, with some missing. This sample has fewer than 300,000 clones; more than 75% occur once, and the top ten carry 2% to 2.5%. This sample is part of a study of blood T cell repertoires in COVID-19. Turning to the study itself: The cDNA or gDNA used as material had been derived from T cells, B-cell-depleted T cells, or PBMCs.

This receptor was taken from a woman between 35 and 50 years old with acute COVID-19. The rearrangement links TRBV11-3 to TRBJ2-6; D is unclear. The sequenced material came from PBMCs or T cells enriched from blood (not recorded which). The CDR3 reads CASNSMGRLSSGANVLTF. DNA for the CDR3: TGTGCCAGCAACTCAATGGGCAGGTTGAGCTCTGGGGCCAACGTCCTGACTTTC.